This entry features one T cell receptor beta chain sequence. The antigen it recognizes is unknown. Per-base qualities were not stored, and no clone one base away is much larger. V is pruned by 2 bases and J by 3 bases, leaving 8 bases of the junction without a gene match. Counted from cysteine to phenylalanine, this CDR3 has 19 amino acids. Left in the record is the CDR3 DNA by itself, 57 bases read in frame from the first base. CDR1 LGHNA and CDR2 YSLEER are derived from the germline V gene. The data were taken from a study of beta chain features in type 1 diabetes (dated by TCRdb to 2016 to 2018). Broadly, across the study: Mean age, gender distribution, total cell number and subset yield did not differ between patients and healthy donors. In the study, TCRB repertoires of sorted circulating CD4+ T cell subsets from recently diagnosed type 1 diabetes patients were compared with those of matched healthy donors. Regulatory and stem cell-like memory subsets were isolated from only 8 patients and about 8 healthy donors, whereas naive and central memory subsets came from all 30 or so donors. A total of roughly 100 million sorted cells were examined across all samples, and RNA yield correlated strongly with the number of cells per subset. Findings and caveats that apply to the study as a whole: Fewer insertions and more nucleotide deletions at VDJ recombination sites were observed in patients with type 1 diabetes, implying thymic rearrangement abnormalities. Naive, central memory and regulatory TCRB repertoires appeared to be more similar among patients than among healthy donors. Because cDNA was sequenced instead of genomic DNA, highly expressing activated cells could be over-represented, though the groups showed no difference in activation or CD3 levels. PCR might favor shorter templates, but patient and control samples were amplified and corrected together, so any skew would affect both groups equally. In all four CD4+ subsets, TCRB CDR3 length was moderately but significantly shorter in type 1 diabetes patients. Only small numbers of individuals were included in the HLA sub-analyses, which left unresolved whether HLA type had any influence on TCRB rearrangement.

The entire amount of isolated RNA was reverse transcribed using the High Capacity cDNA Reverse Transcription Kit, so the sequenced TCRB transcripts were expressed ones. Deep immunoSEQ sequencing was applied to naive, central memory and regulatory T cell samples, giving an average of roughly 3.5 million total reads per sample. After sorted cells were lysed in RLT buffer, RNA was extracted with DNase-treated RNeasy Micro or Mini kits, with the choice depending on cell number. To prevent cross-contamination, every cell subset was processed on its own, while patient and healthy donor samples were processed together. The immunoSEQ multiplex PCR was used to amplify TCRB sequences from cDNA, generating 87-bp fragments that spanned the CDR3 region. Amplicons were sequenced on the Illumina HiSeq platform. On the study's bioinformatics: Synthetic template baselines were used to correct PCR bias computationally, reads within Hamming distance 2 were collapsed, and singletons that could not be merged were discarded. Reads were aligned against IMGT to assign V, D and J genes, CDR3 length and insertions or deletions at six rearrangement sites. Within each subset, clonotype counts were normalized to sorted cell number, and only after that were true diversity and Gini coefficients computed with the tcR R package. The overlap coefficient, calculated on TCRB nucleotide sequences, was used to quantify repertoire sharing. Out-of-frame TCRB sequences from naive cells were analyzed as a proxy for the pre-selection repertoire. TCRdb retrieved this table from immuneACCESS and kept in-frame rearrangements only. Not all clones are present; in checked studies, unresolved V genes account for under half, and no reason is known for the remainder. V and J calls and clone size are copied from that table; D and trimming were computed from the DNA. The sample records roughly 240,000 clones, approximately 70% of which are singletons. Around 0.057% of the sample comes from the top ten.

From each donor, a single peripheral blood sample of approximately 0.11 L on average was drawn into heparinised tubes. Naive, central memory, regulatory and stem cell-like memory CD4+ T cells were sorted on a BD FACSAria II using a panel including CD45RO, CCR7, CD25, CD127, CD95 and CD27. Every sorted population had a purity above 95%. Right away, PBMCs were isolated by Lymphoprep density gradient centrifugation and were stained directly, with no culture step. So that batch effects would be minimized, each experiment stained and sorted samples in pairs, pairing one healthy donor with one patient. The chain is made from TRBV4-3 and TRBJ2-1; the central 15 bases match TRBD2. The TCR comes from a man aged 30 to 39 in good health. The sample taken for sequencing was naive CD4+ T cells from blood. The cell subset or site label, as the study defines it: true naive CD4+ T cells. The CDR3 loop reads CASSQTGTSGRTYYNEQFF. The sequenced DNA: TGCGCCAGCAGCCAAACCGGGACTAGCGGGAGGACTTACTACAATGAGCAGTTCTTC.